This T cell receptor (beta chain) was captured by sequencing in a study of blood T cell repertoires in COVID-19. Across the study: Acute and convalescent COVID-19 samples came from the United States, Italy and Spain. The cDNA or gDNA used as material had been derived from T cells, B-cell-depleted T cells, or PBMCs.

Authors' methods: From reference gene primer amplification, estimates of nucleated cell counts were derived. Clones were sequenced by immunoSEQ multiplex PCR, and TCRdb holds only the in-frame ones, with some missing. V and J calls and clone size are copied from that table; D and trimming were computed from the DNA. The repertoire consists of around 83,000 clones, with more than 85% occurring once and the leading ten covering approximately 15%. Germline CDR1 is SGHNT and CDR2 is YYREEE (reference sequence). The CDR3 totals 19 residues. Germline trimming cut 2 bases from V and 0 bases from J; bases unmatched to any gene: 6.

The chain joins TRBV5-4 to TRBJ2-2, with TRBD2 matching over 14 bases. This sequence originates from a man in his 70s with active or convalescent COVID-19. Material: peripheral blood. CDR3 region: CASSFGGLAGAPNTGELFF. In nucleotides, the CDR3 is TGTGCCAGCAGCTTCGGGGGACTAGCGGGAGCCCCGAACACCGGGGAGCTGTTTTTT. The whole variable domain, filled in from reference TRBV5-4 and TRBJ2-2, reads ETGVTQSPTHLIKTRGQQVTLRCSSQSGHNTVSWYQQALGQGPQFIFQYYREEENGRGNFPPRFSGLQFPNYSSELNVNALELDDSALYLCASSFGGLAGAPNTGELFFGEGSRLTVL.